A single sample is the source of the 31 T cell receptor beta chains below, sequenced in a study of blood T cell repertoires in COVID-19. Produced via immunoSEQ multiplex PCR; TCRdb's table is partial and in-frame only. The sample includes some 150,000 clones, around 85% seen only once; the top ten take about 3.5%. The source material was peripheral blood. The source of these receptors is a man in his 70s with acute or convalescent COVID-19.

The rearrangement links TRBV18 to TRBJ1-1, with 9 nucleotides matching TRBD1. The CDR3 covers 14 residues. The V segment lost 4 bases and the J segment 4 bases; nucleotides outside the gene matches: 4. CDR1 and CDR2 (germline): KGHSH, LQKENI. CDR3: CASSHETGGTEAFF. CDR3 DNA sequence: TGTGCCAGCTCACACGAGACAGGGGGCACTGAAGCTTTCTTT.

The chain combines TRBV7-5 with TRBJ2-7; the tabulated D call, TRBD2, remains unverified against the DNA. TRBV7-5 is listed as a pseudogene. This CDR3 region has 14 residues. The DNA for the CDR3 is TGTGCCAGAAGCCCCCGGACTATCAGCTACGAGCAGTACTTC. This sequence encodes CARSPRTISYEQYF.

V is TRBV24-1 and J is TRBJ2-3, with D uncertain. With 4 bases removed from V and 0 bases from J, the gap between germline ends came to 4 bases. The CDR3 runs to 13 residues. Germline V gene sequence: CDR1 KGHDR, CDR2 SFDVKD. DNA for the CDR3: TGTGCCACCAGTGACCCTAGCACAGATACGCAGTATTTT. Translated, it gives CATSDPSTDTQYF.

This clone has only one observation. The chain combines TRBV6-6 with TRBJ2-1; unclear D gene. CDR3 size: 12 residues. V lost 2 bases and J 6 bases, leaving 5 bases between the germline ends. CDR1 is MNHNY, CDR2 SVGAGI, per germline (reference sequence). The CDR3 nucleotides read TGTGCCAGCAGTTACATAGTCAATGAGCAGTTCTTC. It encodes CASSYIVNEQFF.

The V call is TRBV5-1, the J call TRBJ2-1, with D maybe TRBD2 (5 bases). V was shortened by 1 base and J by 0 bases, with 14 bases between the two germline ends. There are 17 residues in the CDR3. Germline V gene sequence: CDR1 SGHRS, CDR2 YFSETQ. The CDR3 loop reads CASSLSVAGSSYNEQFF. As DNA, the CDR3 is TGCGCCAGCAGCTTGTCGGTGGCGGGCAGCTCCTACAATGAGCAGTTCTTC.

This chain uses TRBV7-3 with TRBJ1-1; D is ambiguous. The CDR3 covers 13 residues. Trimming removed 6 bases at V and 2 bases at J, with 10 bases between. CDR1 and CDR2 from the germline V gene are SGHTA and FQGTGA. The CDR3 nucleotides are TGTGCCAGCAGTGGCAACCCTAACACTGAAGCTTTCTTT. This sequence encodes CASSGNPNTEAFF. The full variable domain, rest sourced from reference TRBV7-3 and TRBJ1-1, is GAGVSQTPSNKVTEKGKYVELRCDPISGHTALYWYRQSLGQGPEFLIYFQGTGAADDSGLPNDRFFAVRPEGSVSTLKIQRTERGDSAVYLCASSGNPNTEAFFGQGTRLTVV.

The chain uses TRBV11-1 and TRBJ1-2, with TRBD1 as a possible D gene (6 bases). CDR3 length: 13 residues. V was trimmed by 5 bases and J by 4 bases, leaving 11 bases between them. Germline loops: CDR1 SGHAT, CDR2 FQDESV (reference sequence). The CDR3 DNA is TGTGCCAGCAGCAATGACAGGAGCTATGGCTACACCTTC. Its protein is CASSNDRSYGYTF.

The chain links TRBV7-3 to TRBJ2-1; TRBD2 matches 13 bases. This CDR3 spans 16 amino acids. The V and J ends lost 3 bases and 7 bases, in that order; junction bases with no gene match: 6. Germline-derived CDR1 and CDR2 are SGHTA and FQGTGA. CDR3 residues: CASSFGLAGVGNEQFF. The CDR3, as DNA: TGTGCCAGCAGCTTCGGACTAGCGGGAGTGGGGAATGAGCAGTTCTTC.

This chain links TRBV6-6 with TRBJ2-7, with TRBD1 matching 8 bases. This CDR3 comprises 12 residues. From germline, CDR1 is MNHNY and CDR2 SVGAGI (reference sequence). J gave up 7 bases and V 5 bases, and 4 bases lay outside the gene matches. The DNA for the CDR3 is TGTGCCAGCAGTCAGGGGGCGCGGGAGCAGTACTTC. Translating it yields CASSQGAREQYF.

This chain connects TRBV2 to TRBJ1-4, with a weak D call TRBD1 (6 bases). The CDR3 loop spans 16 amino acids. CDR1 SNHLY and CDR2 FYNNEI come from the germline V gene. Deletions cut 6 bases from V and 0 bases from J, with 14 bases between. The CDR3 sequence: CASRPTGLATNEKLFF. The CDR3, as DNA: TGTGCCAGCAGGCCAACAGGGCTCGCAACTAATGAAAAACTGTTTTTT.

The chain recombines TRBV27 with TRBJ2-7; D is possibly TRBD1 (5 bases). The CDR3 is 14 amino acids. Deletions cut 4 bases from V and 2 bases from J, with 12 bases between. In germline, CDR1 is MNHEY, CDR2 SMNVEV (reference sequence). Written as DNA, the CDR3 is TGTGCCAGCAGTTGGGGCAGCTCGACCTACGAGCAGTACTTC. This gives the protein CASSWGSSTYEQYF.

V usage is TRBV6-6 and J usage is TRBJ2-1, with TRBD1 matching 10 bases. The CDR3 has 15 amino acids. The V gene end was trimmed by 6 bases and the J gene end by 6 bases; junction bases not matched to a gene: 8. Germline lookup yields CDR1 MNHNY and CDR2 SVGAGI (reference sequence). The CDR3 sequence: CASSLRDRGGNEQFF. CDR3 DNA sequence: TGTGCCAGCAGCTTACGGGACAGGGGAGGCAATGAGCAGTTCTTC.

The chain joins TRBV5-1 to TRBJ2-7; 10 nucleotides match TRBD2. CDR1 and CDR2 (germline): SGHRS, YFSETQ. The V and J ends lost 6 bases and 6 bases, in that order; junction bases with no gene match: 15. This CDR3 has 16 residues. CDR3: CASTEASSGSFSEQYF. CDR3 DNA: TGCGCCAGCACCGAAGCTTCTAGCGGGAGCTTTAGCGAGCAGTACTTC.

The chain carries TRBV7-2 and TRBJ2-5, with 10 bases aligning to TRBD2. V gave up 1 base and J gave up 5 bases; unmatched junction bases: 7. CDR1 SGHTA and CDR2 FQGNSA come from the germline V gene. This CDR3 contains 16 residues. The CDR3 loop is CASSLESGRAWETQYF. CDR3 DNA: TGTGCCAGCAGCTTAGAAAGCGGGAGGGCCTGGGAGACCCAGTACTTC.

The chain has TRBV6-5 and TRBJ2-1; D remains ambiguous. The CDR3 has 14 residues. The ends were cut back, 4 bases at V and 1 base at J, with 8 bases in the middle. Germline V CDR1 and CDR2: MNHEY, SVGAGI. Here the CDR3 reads CASSSDGSYNEQFF. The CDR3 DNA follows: TGTGCCAGCAGTTCCGACGGGTCCTACAATGAGCAGTTCTTC.

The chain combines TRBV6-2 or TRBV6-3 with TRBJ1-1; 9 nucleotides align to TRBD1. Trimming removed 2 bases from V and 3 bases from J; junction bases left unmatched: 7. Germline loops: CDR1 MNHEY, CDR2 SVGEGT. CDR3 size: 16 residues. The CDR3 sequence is CASSYGTGGVYTEAFF. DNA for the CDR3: TGTGCCAGCAGTTACGGAACAGGGGGCGTTTACACTGAAGCTTTCTTT.

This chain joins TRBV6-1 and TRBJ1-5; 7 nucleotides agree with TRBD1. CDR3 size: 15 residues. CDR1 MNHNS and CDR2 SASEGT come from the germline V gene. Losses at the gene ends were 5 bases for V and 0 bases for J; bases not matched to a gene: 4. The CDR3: CASSKGQPSNQPQHF. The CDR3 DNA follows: TGTGCCAGCAGTAAGGGACAGCCTAGCAATCAGCCCCAGCATTTT.

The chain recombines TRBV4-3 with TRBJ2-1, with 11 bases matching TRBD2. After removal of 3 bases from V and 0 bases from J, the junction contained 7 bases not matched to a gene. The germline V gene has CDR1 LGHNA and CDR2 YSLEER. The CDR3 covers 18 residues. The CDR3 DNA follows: TGCGCCAGCAGCCAGGACCTAGCGGGAGGAAGCTCCTACAATGAGCAGTTCTTC. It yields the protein CASSQDLAGGSSYNEQFF.

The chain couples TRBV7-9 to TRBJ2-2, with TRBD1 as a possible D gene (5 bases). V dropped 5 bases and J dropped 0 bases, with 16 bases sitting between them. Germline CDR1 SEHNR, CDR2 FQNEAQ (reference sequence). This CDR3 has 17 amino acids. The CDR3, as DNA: TGTGCCAGCAGCCGAGTATCGGGCAGGGCGAACACCGGGGAGCTGTTTTTT. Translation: CASSRVSGRANTGELFF.

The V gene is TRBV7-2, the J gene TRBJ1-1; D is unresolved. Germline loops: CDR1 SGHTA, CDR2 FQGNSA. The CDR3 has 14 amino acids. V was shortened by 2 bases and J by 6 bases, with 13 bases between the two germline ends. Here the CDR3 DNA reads TGTGCCAGCAGCTTATTGCCTGAAGGAGCTGAAGCTTTCTTT. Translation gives CASSLLPEGAEAFF.

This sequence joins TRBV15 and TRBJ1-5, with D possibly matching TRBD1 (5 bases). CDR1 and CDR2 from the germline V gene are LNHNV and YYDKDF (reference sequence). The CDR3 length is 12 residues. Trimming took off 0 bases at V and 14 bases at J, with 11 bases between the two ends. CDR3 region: CATSREGVRKHF. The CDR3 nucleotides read TGTGCCACCAGCAGAGAAGGGGTTCGCAAGCATTTT.

The CDR3 here is CASSSQRQMGADTQYF. For the CDR3, the DNA is TGCGCCAGCAGCTCGCAGCGGCAGATGGGCGCAGATACGCAGTATTTT. The chain links TRBV5-1 to TRBJ2-3; D is perhaps TRBD2 (5 bases). V was pared by 3 bases and J by 4 bases, with 18 bases between. The CDR3 extends over 16 amino acids. Germline CDR1 and CDR2: SGHRS and YFSETQ. Filled out from reference TRBV5-1 and TRBJ2-3, the complete variable domain reads KAGVTQTPRYLIKTRGQQVTLSCSPISGHRSVSWYQQTPGQGLQFLFEYFSETQRNKGNFPGRFSGRQFSNSRSEMNVSTLELGDSALYLCASSSQRQMGADTQYFGPGTRLTVL.

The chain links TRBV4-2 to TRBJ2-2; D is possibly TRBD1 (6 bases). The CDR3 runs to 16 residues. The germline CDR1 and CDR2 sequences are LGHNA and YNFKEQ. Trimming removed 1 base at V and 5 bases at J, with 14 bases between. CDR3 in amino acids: CASSQVPGQVTGELFF. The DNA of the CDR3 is TGTGCCAGCAGCCAAGTTCCGGGACAAGTTACCGGGGAGCTGTTTTTT.

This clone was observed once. CDR3 sequence: CASSYARAGAGGEQFF. CDR3 in DNA: TGTGCCAGCAGTTACGCCCGAGCGGGAGCGGGCGGTGAGCAGTTCTTC. The chain combines TRBV6-5 with TRBJ2-1, with 8 bases lining up with TRBD2. Losses at the gene ends were 2 bases for V and 9 bases for J; bases not matched to a gene: 12. Germline V gene sequence: CDR1 MNHEY, CDR2 SVGAGI. The CDR3 is made up of 16 amino acids.

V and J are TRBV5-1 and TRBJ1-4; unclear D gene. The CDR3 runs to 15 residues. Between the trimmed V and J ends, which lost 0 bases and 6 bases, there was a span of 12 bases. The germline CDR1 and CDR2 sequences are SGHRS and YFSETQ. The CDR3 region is CASSLAQTRDEKLFF. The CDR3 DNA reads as TGCGCCAGCAGCTTGGCACAAACCCGGGATGAAAAACTGTTTTTT.

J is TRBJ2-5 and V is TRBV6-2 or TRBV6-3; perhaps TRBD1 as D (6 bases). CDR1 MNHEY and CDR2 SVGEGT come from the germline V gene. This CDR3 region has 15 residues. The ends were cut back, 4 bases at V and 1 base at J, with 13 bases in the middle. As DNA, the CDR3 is TGTGCCAGCAGTTCCCCCCGACAGGCCCAAGAGACCCAGTACTTC. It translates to CASSSPRQAQETQYF.

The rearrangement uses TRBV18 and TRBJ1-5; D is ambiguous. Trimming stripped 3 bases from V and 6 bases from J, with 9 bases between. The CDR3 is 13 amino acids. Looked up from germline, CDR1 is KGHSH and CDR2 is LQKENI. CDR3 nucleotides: TGTGCCAGCTCACCTAACGAGGGTCAGCCCCAGCATTTT. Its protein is CASSPNEGQPQHF.

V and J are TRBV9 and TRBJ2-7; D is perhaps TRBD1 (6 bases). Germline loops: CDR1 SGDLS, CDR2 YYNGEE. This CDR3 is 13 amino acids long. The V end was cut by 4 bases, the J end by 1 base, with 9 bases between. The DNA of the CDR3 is TGTGCCAGCAGCACCGGACAGTCCTACGAGCAGTACTTC. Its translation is CASSTGQSYEQYF.

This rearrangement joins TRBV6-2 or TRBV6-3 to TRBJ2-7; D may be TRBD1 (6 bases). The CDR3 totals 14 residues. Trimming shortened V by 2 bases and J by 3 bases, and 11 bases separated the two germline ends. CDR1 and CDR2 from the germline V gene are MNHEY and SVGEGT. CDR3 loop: CASSYGTTHYEQYF. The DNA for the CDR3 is TGTGCCAGCAGTTACGGGACAACCCACTACGAGCAGTACTTC.

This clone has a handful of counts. The CDR3 DNA sequence: TGTGCCAGCAGCCAACCCCCGTTCCACGAGCAGTACTTC. Translated: CASSQPPFHEQYF. The V and J genes are TRBV3-1 (or the pseudogene TRBV3-2) and TRBJ2-7; D is undetermined. This CDR3 region has 13 residues. Germline values: CDR1 LGHDT, CDR2 YNNKEL (reference sequence). The V and J ends lost 2 bases and 5 bases respectively, with 10 bases between them.

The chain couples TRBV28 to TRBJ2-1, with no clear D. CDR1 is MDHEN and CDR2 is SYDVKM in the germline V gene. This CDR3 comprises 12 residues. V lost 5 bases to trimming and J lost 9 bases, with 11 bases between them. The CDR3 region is CASSVERGEQFF. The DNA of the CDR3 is TGTGCCAGCAGTGTGGAGCGTGGTGAGCAGTTCTTC.